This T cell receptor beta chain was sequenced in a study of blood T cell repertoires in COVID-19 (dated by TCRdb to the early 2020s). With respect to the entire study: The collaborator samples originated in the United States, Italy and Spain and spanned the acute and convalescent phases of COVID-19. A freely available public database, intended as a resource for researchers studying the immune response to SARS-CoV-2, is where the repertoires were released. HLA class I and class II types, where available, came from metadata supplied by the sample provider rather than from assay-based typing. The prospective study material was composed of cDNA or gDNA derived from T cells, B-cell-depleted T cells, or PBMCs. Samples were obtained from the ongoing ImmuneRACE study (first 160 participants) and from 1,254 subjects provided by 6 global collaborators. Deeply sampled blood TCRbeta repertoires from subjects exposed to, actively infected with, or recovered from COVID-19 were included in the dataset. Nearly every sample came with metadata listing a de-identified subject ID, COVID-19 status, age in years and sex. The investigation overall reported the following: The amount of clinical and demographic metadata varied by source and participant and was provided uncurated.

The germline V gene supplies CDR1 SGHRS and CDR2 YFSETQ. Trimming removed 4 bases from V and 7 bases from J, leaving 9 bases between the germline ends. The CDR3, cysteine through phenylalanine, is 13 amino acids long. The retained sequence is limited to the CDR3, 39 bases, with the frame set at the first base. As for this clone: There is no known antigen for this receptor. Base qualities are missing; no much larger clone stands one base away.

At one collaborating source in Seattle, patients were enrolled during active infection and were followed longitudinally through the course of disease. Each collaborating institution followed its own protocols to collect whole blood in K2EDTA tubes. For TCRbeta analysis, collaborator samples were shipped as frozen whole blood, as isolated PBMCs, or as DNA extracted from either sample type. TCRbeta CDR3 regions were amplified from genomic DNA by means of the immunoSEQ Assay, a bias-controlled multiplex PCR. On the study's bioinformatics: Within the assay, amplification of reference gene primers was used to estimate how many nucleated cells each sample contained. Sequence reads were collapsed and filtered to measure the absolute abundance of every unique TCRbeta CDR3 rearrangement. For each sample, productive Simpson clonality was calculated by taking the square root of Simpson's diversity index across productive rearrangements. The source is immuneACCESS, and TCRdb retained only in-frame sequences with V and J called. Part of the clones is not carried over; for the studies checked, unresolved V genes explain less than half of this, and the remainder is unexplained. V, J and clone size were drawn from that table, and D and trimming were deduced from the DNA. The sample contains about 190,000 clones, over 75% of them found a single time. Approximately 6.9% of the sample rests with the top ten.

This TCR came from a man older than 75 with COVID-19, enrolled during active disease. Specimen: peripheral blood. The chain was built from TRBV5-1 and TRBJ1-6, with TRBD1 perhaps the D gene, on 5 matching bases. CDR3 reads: CASSPGGNSPLHF. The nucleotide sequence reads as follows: TGCGCCAGCAGCCCCGGGGGGAATTCACCCCTCCACTTT.